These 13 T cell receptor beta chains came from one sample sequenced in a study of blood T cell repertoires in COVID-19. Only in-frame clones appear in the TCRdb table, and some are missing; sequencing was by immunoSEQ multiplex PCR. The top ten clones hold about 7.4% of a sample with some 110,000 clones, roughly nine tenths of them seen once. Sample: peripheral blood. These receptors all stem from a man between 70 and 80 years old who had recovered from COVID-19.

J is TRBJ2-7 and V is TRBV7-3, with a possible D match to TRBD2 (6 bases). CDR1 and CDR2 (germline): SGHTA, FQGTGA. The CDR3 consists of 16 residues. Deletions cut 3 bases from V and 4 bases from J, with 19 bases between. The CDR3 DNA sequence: TGTGCCAGCAGCTTCCCCCGGAGGGAAAGCACTTACGAGCAGTACTTC. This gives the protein CASSFPRRESTYEQYF. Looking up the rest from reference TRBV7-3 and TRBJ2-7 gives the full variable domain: GAGVSQTPSNKVTEKGKYVELRCDPISGHTALYWYRQSLGQGPEFLIYFQGTGAADDSGLPNDRFFAVRPEGSVSTLKIQRTERGDSAVYLCASSFPRRESTYEQYFGPGTRLTVT.

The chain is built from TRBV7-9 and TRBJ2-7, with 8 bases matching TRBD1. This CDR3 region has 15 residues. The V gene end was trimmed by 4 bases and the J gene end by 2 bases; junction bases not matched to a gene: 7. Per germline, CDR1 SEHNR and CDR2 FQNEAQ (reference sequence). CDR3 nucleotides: TGTGCCAGCAGCTCCCCCGGGACAGGCCCCTACGAGCAGTACTTC. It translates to CASSSPGTGPYEQYF.

CDR3 sequence (DNA): TGTGCCAGCAGGATGACAGGGGGCGGATACGAGCAGTACTTC. Residues: CASRMTGGGYEQYF. V is TRBV6-5 and J is TRBJ2-7; 10 nucleotides align to TRBD1. The CDR3 spans 14 residues. The V and J ends lost 6 bases and 4 bases, in that order; junction bases with no gene match: 6. Germline V lookup: CDR1 MNHEY, CDR2 SVGAGI.

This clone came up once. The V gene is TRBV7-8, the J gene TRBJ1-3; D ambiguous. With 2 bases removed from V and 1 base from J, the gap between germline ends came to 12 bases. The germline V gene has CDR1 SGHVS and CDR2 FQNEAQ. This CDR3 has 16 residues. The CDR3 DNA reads TGTGCCAGCAGCTTAAATCGGGTACGGTCTGGAAACACCATATATTTT. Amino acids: CASSLNRVRSGNTIYF.

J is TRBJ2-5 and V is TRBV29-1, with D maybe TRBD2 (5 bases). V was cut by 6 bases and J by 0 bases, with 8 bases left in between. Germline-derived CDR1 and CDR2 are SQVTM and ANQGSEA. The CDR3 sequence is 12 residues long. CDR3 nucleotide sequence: TGCAGCGTAATGGACTACCAAGAGACCCAGTACTTC. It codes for CSVMDYQETQYF.

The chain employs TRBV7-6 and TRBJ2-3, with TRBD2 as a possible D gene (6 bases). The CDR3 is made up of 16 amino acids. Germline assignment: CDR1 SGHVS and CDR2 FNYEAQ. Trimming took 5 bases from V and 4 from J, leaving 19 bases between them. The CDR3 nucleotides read TGTGCCAGCAGCCTTTCATTAGCGACGGGGGCAGATACGCAGTATTTT. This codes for CASSLSLATGADTQYF. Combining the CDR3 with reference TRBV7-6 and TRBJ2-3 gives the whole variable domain GAGVSQSPRYKVTKRGQDVALRCDPISGHVSLYWYRQALGQGPEFLTYFNYEAQQDKSGLPNDRFSAERPEGSISTLTIQRTEQRDSAMYRCASSLSLATGADTQYFGPGTRLTVL.

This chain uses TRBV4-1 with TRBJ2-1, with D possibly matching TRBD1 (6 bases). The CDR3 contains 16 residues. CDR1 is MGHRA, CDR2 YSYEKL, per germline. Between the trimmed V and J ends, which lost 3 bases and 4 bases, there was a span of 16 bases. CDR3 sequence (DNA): TGCGCCAGCAGCCATTCAGGTCAGGGGAGATACAATGAGCAGTTCTTC. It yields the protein CASSHSGQGRYNEQFF.

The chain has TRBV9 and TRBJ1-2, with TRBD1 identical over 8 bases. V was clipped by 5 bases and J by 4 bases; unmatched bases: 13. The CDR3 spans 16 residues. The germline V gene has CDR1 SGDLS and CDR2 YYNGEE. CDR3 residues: CASRDYRQGPSYGYTF. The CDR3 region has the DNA TGTGCCAGCAGGGATTATAGACAGGGGCCGAGCTATGGCTACACCTTC.

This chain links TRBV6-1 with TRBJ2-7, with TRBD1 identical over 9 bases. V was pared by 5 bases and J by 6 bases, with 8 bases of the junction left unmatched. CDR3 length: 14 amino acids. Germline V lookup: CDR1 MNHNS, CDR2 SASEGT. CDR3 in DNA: TGTGCCAGCAGTAGGGACAGGGAATCCCCCGAGCAGTACTTC. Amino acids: CASSRDRESPEQYF.

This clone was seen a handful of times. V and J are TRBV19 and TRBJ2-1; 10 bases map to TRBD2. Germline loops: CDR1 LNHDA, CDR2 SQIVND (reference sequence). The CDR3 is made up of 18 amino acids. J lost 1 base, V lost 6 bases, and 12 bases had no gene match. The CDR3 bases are TGTGCCAGTAGCGGACTAGCGGCTGTTGGAAGGTCCTACAATGAGCAGTTCTTC. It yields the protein CASSGLAAVGRSYNEQFF.

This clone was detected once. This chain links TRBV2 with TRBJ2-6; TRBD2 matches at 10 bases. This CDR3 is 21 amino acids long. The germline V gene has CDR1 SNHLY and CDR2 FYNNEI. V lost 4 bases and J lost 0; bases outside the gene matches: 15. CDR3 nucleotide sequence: TGTGCCAGCAGTGTTACAAATCTAGCGGGGGCGTTCTTCTCTGGGGCCAACGTCCTGACTTTC. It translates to CASSVTNLAGAFFSGANVLTF.

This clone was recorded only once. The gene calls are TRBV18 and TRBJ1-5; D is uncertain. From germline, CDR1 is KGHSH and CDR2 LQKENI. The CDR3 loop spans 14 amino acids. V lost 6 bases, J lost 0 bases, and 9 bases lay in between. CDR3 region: CASSRVDSNQPQHF. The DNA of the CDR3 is TGTGCCAGCTCGAGGGTGGATAGCAATCAGCCCCAGCATTTT.

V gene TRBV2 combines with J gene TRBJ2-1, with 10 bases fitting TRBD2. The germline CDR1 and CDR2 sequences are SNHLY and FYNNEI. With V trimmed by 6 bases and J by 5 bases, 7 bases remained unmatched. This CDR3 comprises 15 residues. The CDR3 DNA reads TGTGCCAGCAGCCGCCAACTAGCGGGGAACAATGAGCAGTTCTTC. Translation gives CASSRQLAGNNEQFF.